This T cell receptor beta chain was captured by sequencing in a study of blood T cell repertoires in COVID-19. This clone appeared once. Germline lookup yields CDR1 MNHEY and CDR2 SVGEGT. The length of the CDR3 is 13 residues. V shed 6 bases and J shed 9 bases, with 15 bases lying between them. Repertoires were generated with immunoSEQ multiplex PCR, while TCRdb's copy carries only in-frame clones and drops some. This table has 130,000 or so clones, about 80% appearing once. Source material: PBMCs or T cells enriched from blood (not recorded which). This TCR was recovered from a man aged 50 to 59 who had recovered from COVID-19. The chain carries TRBV6-2 or TRBV6-3 and TRBJ2-1; no clear D gene. CDR3: CASSPATTFEQFF. In nucleotides, the CDR3 is TGTGCCAGCAGCCCGGCTACGACATTTGAGCAGTTCTTC.